Sequencing of this TCR beta chain was carried out in a study of blood T cell repertoires in COVID-19. The repertoire was sequenced with immunoSEQ multiplex PCR; TCRdb's copy has only in-frame clones and lacks some. The sample records some 390,000 clones, about 89% being singletons. Trimming cost V 3 bases and J 2 bases, with 13 bases left between them. Germline V lookup: CDR1 SGHTA, CDR2 FQGNSA. The CDR3 contains 16 residues. V is TRBV7-2 and J is TRBJ2-2, with unresolved D. The sequenced material came from peripheral blood. The sequence derives from a woman aged 55-69 years with COVID-19, enrolled during active disease. CDR3 sequence: CASSFLGTANTGELFF. CDR3 coding DNA: TGTGCCAGCAGCTTTCTCGGAACAGCAAACACCGGGGAGCTGTTTTTT.